Listed below are T cell receptor beta chains from one sample, sequenced in a study of cytomegalovirus exposure and HLA in healthy donors. Data came from immunoSEQ multiplex PCR; TCRdb stores just in-frame clones and leaves some out. Of fewer than 200,000 clones in the sample, 96% are singletons; the top ten hold around 0.9%. Sequencing was carried out using PBMCs. Receptors were obtained from a woman aged 18-29 years in good health and CMV-seronegative. The CDR3 runs from the conserved cysteine through the conserved F or W. A D gene is named only where the DNA matches it firmly. The listing skips clone size in some rows; elsewhere it reads once, few, many or a size class.

V: TRBV15
length: 13
D: -
size: -
J: TRBJ1-2
CDR3: CATSRGLSEGYTF
DNA: TGTGCCACCAGCAGAGGGTTAAGCGAGGGCTACACCTTC

V: TRBV2
length: 16
D: TRBD1
size: -
J: TRBJ2-2
CDR3: CASSGAGTGGGGELFF
DNA: TGTGCCAGCAGCGGAGCCGGGACAGGGGGAGGCGGGGAGCTGTTTTTT

V: TRBV6-5
length: 14
D: -
size: -
J: TRBJ1-1
CDR3: CASSRIGANTEAFF
DNA: TGTGCCAGCAGTCGGATTGGGGCTAACACTGAAGCTTTCTTT

V: TRBV6-1
length: 17
D: -
size: -
J: TRBJ2-6
CDR3: CASSEREGVSGANVLTF
DNA: TGTGCCAGCAGTGAAAGGGAGGGGGTTAGTGGGGCCAACGTCCTGACTTTC

V: TRBV5-1
length: 13
D: -
size: once
J: TRBJ2-7
CDR3: CASSSYVLSEQYF
DNA: TGCGCCAGCAGCTCATATGTCCTTAGCGAGCAGTACTTC

V: TRBV11-2
length: 17
D: TRBD1
size: -
J: TRBJ1-2
CDR3: CASSSPHQGGANYGYTF
DNA: TGTGCCAGCAGCTCCCCTCACCAGGGGGGAGCTAACTATGGCTACACCTTC

V: TRBV19
length: 14
D: -
size: -
J: TRBJ2-3
CDR3: CASKSAGSTDTQYF
DNA: TGTGCCAGTAAATCGGCGGGGAGCACAGATACGCAGTATTTT

V: TRBV5-4
length: 15
D: -
size: -
J: TRBJ2-7
CDR3: CASSFGPGPSYEQYF
DNA: TGTGCCAGCAGCTTTGGTCCAGGCCCCTCCTACGAGCAGTACTTC

V: TRBV4-1
length: 14
D: -
size: -
J: TRBJ1-1
CDR3: CASSQVALNTEAFF
DNA: TGCGCCAGCAGCCAAGTAGCCCTGAACACTGAAGCTTTCTTT

V: TRBV19
length: 16
D: -
size: -
J: TRBJ1-3
CDR3: CASAPIGQISGNTIYF
DNA: TGTGCCAGTGCCCCGATCGGACAGATCTCTGGAAACACCATATATTTT

V: TRBV4-1
length: 14
D: TRBD1
size: -
J: TRBJ2-2
CDR3: CASSGTGDTGELFF
DNA: TGCGCCAGCAGCGGGACAGGCGATACCGGGGAGCTGTTTTTT

V: TRBV5-1
length: 18
D: -
size: once
J: TRBJ1-4
CDR3: CASSWPFGWQGRKEKLFF
DNA: TGCGCCAGCAGCTGGCCGTTCGGGTGGCAAGGGAGAAAGGAAAAACTGTTTTTT

V: TRBV18
length: 12
D: -
size: -
J: TRBJ2-3
CDR3: CASSPPGGVQYF
DNA: TGTGCCAGCTCACCACCAGGCGGGGTACAGTATTTT

V: TRBV9
length: 12
D: -
size: once
J: TRBJ2-3
CDR3: CASSVERGPQYF
DNA: TGTGCCAGCAGCGTAGAACGAGGCCCCCAGTATTTT

V: TRBV7-2
length: 16
D: TRBD2
size: -
J: TRBJ2-1
CDR3: CASSNALAGGYNEQFF
DNA: TGTGCCAGCAGCAATGCGCTAGCGGGGGGGTACAATGAGCAGTTCTTC

V: TRBV5-4
length: 14
D: TRBD1
size: -
J: TRBJ1-5
CDR3: CASSLNRGGQPQHF
DNA: TGTGCCAGCAGCCTGAACAGGGGTGGTCAGCCCCAGCATTTT

V: TRBV5-1
length: 14
D: -
size: -
J: TRBJ2-7
CDR3: CASSFEGTGYEQYF
DNA: TGCGCCAGCAGCTTTGAGGGAACCGGCTACGAGCAGTACTTC

V: TRBV29-1
length: 14
D: TRBD1
size: -
J: TRBJ1-2
CDR3: CSIGPTGGGYGYTF
DNA: TGCAGCATCGGGCCGACAGGGGGCGGTTATGGCTACACCTTC

V: TRBV4-2
length: 15
D: TRBD1
size: once
J: TRBJ2-6
CDR3: CASSQGTGGANVLTF
DNA: TGTGCCAGCAGCCAGGGGACAGGGGGGGCCAACGTCCTGACTTTC

V: TRBV19
length: 15
D: -
size: -
J: TRBJ2-6
CDR3: CASSIRGDGANVLTF
DNA: TGTGCCAGTAGTATCAGGGGCGACGGGGCCAACGTCCTGACTTTC

V: TRBV27
length: 14
D: TRBD2
size: -
J: TRBJ2-1
CDR3: CASSPLTAGLEQFF
DNA: TGTGCCAGCAGTCCGCTAACAGCGGGGCTTGAGCAGTTCTTC

V: TRBV30
length: 15
D: TRBD1
size: -
J: TRBJ1-1
CDR3: CAWNRGQRPNTEAFF
DNA: TGTGCCTGGAACAGGGGACAGAGACCAAACACTGAAGCTTTCTTT

V: TRBV2
length: 15
D: TRBD1
size: -
J: TRBJ2-5
CDR3: CASSDGQGQQETQYF
DNA: TGTGCCAGCAGTGACGGACAGGGGCAACAAGAGACCCAGTACTTC

V: TRBV11-1
length: 14
D: -
size: -
J: TRBJ1-2
CDR3: CASSLSEGTSGYTF
DNA: TGTGCCAGCAGCTTATCGGAGGGAACAAGTGGCTACACCTTC

V: TRBV4-1
length: 13
D: -
size: -
J: TRBJ2-4
CDR3: CASSQTTVNIQYF
DNA: TGCGCCAGCAGCCAAACCACAGTAAACATTCAGTACTTC

V: TRBV6-5
length: 15
D: TRBD2
size: -
J: TRBJ2-3
CDR3: CASSSGLVPTDTQYF
DNA: TGTGCCAGCAGTTCCGGACTAGTCCCTACAGATACGCAGTATTTT

V: TRBV6-1
length: 16
D: -
size: -
J: TRBJ1-1
CDR3: CASSEALIGGYTEAFF
DNA: TGTGCCAGCAGTGAAGCGCTAATAGGGGGATACACTGAAGCTTTCTTT

V: TRBV28
length: 12
D: -
size: -
J: TRBJ1-1
CDR3: CASSNRVAEAFF
DNA: TGTGCCAGTTCTAACAGGGTCGCTGAAGCTTTCTTT

V: TRBV27
length: 16
D: -
size: -
J: TRBJ1-3
CDR3: CASSLSGQGPGNTIYF
DNA: TGTGCCAGCAGTTTATCAGGGCAGGGCCCTGGAAACACCATATATTTT

V: TRBV14
length: 15
D: TRBD1
size: -
J: TRBJ1-2
CDR3: CASSRRQGAVYGYTF
DNA: TGTGCCAGCAGCCGTAGACAGGGGGCCGTCTATGGCTACACCTTC

V: TRBV6-5
length: 14
D: TRBD2
size: -
J: TRBJ2-1
CDR3: CASMGGGRLEEQFF
DNA: TGTGCCAGCATGGGCGGGGGGCGCCTGGAGGAGCAGTTCTTC

V: TRBV9
length: 19
D: TRBD2
size: -
J: TRBJ2-1
CDR3: CASSPSKLLSGASYNEQFF
DNA: TGTGCCAGCAGCCCTAGTAAGCTCCTTAGCGGGGCGAGCTACAATGAGCAGTTCTTC

V: TRBV5-6
length: 14
D: -
size: -
J: TRBJ2-1
CDR3: CATRPVRGYNEQFF
DNA: TGTGCCACCCGACCCGTCAGGGGCTACAATGAGCAGTTCTTC

V: TRBV4-3
length: 16
D: TRBD2
size: -
J: TRBJ2-5
CDR3: CASSQEAGGAAETQYF
DNA: TGCGCCAGCAGCCAAGAGGCCGGGGGGGCCGCCGAGACCCAGTACTTC

V: TRBV7-7
length: 16
D: TRBD2
size: -
J: TRBJ2-2
CDR3: CASSLVGGANTGELFF
DNA: TGTGCTAGCAGCTTAGTTGGGGGGGCGAACACCGGGGAGCTGTTTTTT

V: TRBV6-1
length: 17
D: -
size: -
J: TRBJ2-6
CDR3: CASSEDRRASGANVLTF
DNA: TGTGCCAGCAGTGAGGACAGAAGGGCCTCTGGGGCCAACGTCCTGACTTTC

V: TRBV7-8
length: 14
D: TRBD1
size: once
J: TRBJ1-2
CDR3: CASSLRDRSYGYTF
DNA: TGTGCCAGCAGCTTACGGGACAGGTCCTATGGCTACACCTTC

V: TRBV6-5
length: 14
D: -
size: -
J: TRBJ1-2
CDR3: CASSYREAGYGYTF
DNA: TGTGCCAGCAGTTACAGGGAGGCGGGCTATGGCTACACCTTC

V: TRBV6-1
length: 14
D: TRBD1
size: -
J: TRBJ1-1
CDR3: CASSERQGYTEAFF
DNA: TGTGCCAGCAGTGAACGACAGGGATACACTGAAGCTTTCTTT

V: TRBV7-6
length: 14
D: TRBD1
size: -
J: TRBJ1-2
CDR3: CASSPRQGANGYTF
DNA: TGTGCCAGCAGCCCGAGACAGGGGGCTAATGGCTACACCTTC

V: TRBV14
length: 13
D: -
size: -
J: TRBJ1-6
CDR3: CASSQGGWSPLHF
DNA: TGTGCCAGCAGCCAAGGGGGCTGGTCACCCCTCCACTTT

V: TRBV19
length: 13
D: -
size: -
J: TRBJ1-3
CDR3: CASSISGGNTIYF
DNA: TGTGCCAGTAGTATTTCAGGTGGAAACACCATATATTTT

V: TRBV6-6
length: 14
D: -
size: -
J: TRBJ2-2
CDR3: CASSRTAYTGELFF
DNA: TGTGCCAGCAGTCGGACAGCCTACACCGGGGAGCTGTTTTTT

V: TRBV5-6
length: 13
D: -
size: once
J: TRBJ1-4
CDR3: CASSWGRNEKLFF
DNA: TGTGCCAGCAGCTGGGGGAGGAATGAAAAACTGTTTTTT

V: TRBV15
length: 15
D: TRBD2
size: -
J: TRBJ2-3
CDR3: CATSIISGVSDTQYF
DNA: TGTGCCACCAGCATTATCAGCGGGGTATCGGATACGCAGTATTTT

V: TRBV5-1
length: 16
D: -
size: -
J: TRBJ2-5
CDR3: CASSLDGQFYQETQYF
DNA: TGCGCCAGCAGCTTGGACGGACAATTCTACCAAGAGACCCAGTACTTC

V: TRBV4-3
length: 20
D: TRBD2
size: few
J: TRBJ2-2
CDR3: CASSQEVRLAGGQNTGELFF
DNA: TGCGCCAGCAGCCAAGAGGTAAGACTAGCGGGGGGGCAGAACACCGGGGAGCTGTTTTTT

V: TRBV5-1
length: 15
D: TRBD1
size: -
J: TRBJ1-5
CDR3: CASSLTGERNQPQHF
DNA: TGCGCCAGCAGCTTAACAGGGGAACGCAATCAGCCCCAGCATTTT

V: TRBV9
length: 12
D: TRBD2
size: -
J: TRBJ2-3
CDR3: CASGRGTDTQYF
DNA: TGTGCCAGCGGGAGGGGCACAGATACGCAGTATTTT

V: TRBV9
length: 15
D: TRBD1
size: -
J: TRBJ2-1
CDR3: CASSPEGQGMDEQFF
DNA: TGTGCCAGCAGCCCAGAGGGACAGGGCATGGATGAGCAGTTCTTC

V: TRBV19
length: 13
D: TRBD2
size: -
J: TRBJ2-1
CDR3: CATRLAGYNEQFF
DNA: TGTGCCACCAGACTAGCGGGGTACAATGAGCAGTTCTTC

V: TRBV30
length: 14
D: TRBD2
size: -
J: TRBJ2-5
CDR3: CAWSPTSGGETQYF
DNA: TGTGCCTGGAGTCCCACTAGCGGGGGAGAGACCCAGTACTTC

V: TRBV21-1
length: 16
D: -
size: -
J: TRBJ2-3
CDR3: CASSMEDRGWTDTQYF
DNA: TGTGCCAGCAGCATGGAGGACAGGGGCTGGACAGATACGCAGTATTTT

V: TRBV5-6
length: 16
D: TRBD1
size: -
J: TRBJ2-3
CDR3: CASSFLNRGGADTQYF
DNA: TGTGCCAGCAGCTTCCTAAACAGGGGTGGTGCAGATACGCAGTATTTT

V: TRBV7-3
length: 15
D: -
size: -
J: TRBJ2-7
CDR3: CASSLNPGHHYEQYF
DNA: TGTGCCAGCAGCTTAAACCCGGGACACCACTACGAGCAGTACTTC

V: TRBV7-3
length: 16
D: TRBD2
size: -
J: TRBJ2-3
CDR3: CASSLLTSGGADTQYF
DNA: TGTGCCAGCAGCTTACTCACTAGCGGGGGGGCAGATACGCAGTATTTT

V: TRBV19
length: 14
D: TRBD2
size: -
J: TRBJ2-5
CDR3: CASSIAGGRETQYF
DNA: TGTGCCAGTAGTATTGCGGGGGGCCGCGAGACCCAGTACTTC

V: TRBV9
length: 17
D: -
size: -
J: TRBJ2-7
CDR3: CASSRSEGPFASYEQYF
DNA: TGTGCCAGCAGCAGGTCGGAGGGGCCATTCGCCTCCTACGAGCAGTACTTC

V: TRBV2
length: 13
D: -
size: -
J: TRBJ2-7
CDR3: CASSAGAAYEQYF
DNA: TGTGCCAGCAGTGCGGGAGCCGCCTACGAGCAGTACTTC

V: TRBV19
length: 14
D: -
size: -
J: TRBJ1-1
CDR3: CASYPTGLNTEAFF
DNA: TGTGCCAGTTACCCGACAGGTTTGAACACTGAAGCTTTCTTT